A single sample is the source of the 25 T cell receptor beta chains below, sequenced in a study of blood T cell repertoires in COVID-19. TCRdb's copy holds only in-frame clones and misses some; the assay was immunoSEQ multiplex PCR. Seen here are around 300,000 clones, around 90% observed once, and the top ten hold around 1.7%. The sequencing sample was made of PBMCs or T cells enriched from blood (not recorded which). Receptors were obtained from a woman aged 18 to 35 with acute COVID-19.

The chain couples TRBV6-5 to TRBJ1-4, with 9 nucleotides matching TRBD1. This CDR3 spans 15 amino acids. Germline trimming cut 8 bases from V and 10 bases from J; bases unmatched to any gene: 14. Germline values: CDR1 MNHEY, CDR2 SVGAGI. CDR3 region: CASCPNRGHKGKLFF. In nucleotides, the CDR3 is TGTGCCAGCTGTCCCAACAGGGGGCATAAGGGAAAACTGTTTTTT.

The CDR3 loop is CASSLGEDTQYF. The CDR3 DNA sequence: TGTGCCAGCAGCTTAGGAGAAGATACGCAGTATTTT. J is TRBJ2-3 and V is TRBV11-2; D not resolved. V was trimmed by 1 base and J by 5 bases, leaving 4 bases between them. The CDR3 has 12 residues. CDR1 is SGHAT, CDR2 FQNNGV, per germline.

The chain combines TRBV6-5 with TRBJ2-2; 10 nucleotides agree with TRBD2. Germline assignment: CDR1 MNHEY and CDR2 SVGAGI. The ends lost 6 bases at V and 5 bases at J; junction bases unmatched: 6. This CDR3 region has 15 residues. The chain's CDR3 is CASRPSGSGTGELFF. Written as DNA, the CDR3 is TGTGCCAGCAGACCTAGCGGGAGTGGGACCGGGGAGCTGTTTTTT.

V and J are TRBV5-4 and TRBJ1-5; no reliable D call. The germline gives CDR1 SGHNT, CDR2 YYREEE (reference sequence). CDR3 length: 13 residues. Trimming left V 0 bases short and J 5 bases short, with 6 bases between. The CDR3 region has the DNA TGTGCCAGCAGCTTGGACGGTTATCAGCCCCAGCATTTT. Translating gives CASSLDGYQPQHF.

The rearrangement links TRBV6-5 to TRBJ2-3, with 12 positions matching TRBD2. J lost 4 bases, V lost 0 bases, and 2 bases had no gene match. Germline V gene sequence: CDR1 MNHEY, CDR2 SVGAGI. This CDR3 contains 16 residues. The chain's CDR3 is CASSYSRTSGADTQYF. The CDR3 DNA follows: TGTGCCAGCAGTTACTCGAGGACTAGCGGGGCAGATACGCAGTATTTT.

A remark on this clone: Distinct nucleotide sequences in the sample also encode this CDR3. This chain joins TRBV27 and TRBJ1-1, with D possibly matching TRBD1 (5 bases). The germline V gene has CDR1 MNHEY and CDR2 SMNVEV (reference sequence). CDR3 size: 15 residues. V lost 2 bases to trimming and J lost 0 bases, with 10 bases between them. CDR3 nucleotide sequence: TGTGCCAGCAGTTTAAGGGGCAGACTGAACACTGAAGCTTTCTTT. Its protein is CASSLRGRLNTEAFF.

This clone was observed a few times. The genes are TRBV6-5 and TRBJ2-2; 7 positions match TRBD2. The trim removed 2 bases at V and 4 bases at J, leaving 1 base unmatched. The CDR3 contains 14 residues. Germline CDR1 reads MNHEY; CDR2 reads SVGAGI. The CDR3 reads CASSYGGGTGELFF. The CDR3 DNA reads TGTGCCAGCAGTTACGGGGGGGGCACCGGGGAGCTGTTTTTT.

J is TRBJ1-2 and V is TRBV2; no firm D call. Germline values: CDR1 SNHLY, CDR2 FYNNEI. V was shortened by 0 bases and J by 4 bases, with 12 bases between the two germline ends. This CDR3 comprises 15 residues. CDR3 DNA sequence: TGTGCCAGCAGTGAAGCGCTTACCGGGTTCTATGGCTACACCTTC. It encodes CASSEALTGFYGYTF.

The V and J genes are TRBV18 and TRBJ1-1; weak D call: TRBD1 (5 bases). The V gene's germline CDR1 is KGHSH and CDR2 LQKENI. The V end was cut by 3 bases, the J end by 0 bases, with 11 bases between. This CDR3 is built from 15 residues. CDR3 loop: CASSPPTALNTEAFF. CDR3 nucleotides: TGTGCCAGCTCACCTCCGACAGCTTTGAACACTGAAGCTTTCTTT.

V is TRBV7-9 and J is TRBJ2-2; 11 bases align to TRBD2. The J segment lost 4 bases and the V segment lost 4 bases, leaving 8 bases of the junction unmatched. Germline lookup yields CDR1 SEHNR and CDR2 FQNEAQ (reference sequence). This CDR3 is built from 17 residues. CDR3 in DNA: TGTGCCAGCAGCTCCCCTACTAGCGGGAGATCCACCGGGGAGCTGTTTTTT. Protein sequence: CASSSPTSGRSTGELFF.

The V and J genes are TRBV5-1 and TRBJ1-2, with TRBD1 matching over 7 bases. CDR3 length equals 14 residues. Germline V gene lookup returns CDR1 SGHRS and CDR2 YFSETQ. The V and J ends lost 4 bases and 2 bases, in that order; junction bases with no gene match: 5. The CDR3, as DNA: TGCGCCAGCAGCCGGGACAGAAACAACTATGGCTACACCTTC. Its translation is CASSRDRNNYGYTF. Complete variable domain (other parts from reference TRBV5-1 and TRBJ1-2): KAGVTQTPRYLIKTRGQQVTLSCSPISGHRSVSWYQQTPGQGLQFLFEYFSETQRNKGNFPGRFSGRQFSNSRSEMNVSTLELGDSALYLCASSRDRNNYGYTFGSGTRLTVV.

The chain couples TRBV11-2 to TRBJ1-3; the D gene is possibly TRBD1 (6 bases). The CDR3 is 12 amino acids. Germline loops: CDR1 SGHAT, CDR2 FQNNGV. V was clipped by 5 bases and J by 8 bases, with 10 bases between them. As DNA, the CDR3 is TGTGCCAGCAGCGACAGGCGCGACACCATATATTTT. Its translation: CASSDRRDTIYF.

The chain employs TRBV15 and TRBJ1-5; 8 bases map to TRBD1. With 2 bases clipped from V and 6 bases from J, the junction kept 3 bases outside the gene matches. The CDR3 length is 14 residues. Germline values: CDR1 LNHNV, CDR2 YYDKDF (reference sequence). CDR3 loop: CATSRTTGGQPQHF. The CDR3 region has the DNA TGTGCCACCAGCAGAACTACAGGGGGTCAGCCCCAGCATTTT.

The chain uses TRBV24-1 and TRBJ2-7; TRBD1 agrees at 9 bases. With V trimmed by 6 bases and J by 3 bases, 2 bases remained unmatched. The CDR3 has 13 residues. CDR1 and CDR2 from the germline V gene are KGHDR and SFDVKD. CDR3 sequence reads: CATSPGQGYEQYF. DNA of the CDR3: TGTGCCACCAGTCCGGGACAGGGCTACGAGCAGTACTTC.

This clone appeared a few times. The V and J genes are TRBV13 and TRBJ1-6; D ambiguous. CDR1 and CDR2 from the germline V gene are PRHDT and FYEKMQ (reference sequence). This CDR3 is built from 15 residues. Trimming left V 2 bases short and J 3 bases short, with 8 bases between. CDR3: CASSLHGIYNSPLHF. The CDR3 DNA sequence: TGTGCCAGCAGCTTACACGGGATCTATAATTCACCCCTCCACTTT. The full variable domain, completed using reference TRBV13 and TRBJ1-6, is AAGVIQSPRHLIKEKRETATLKCYPIPRHDTVYWYQQGPGQDPQFLISFYEKMQSDKGSIPDRFSAQQFSDYHSELNMSSLELGDSALYFCASSLHGIYNSPLHFGNGTRLTVT.

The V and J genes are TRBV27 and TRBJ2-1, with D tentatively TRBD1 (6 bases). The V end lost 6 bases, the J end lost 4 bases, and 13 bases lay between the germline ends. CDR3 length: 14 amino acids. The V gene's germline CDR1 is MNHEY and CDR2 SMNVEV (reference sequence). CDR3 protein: CASSRGSLYNEQFF. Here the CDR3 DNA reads TGTGCCAGCAGCAGGGGATCTCTTTACAATGAGCAGTTCTTC.

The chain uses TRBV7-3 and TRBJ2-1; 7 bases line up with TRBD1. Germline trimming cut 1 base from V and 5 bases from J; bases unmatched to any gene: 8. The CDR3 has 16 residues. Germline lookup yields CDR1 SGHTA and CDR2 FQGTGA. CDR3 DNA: TGTGCCAGCAGCTTAAGGGTCAGGGGGACGCACAATGAGCAGTTCTTC. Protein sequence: CASSLRVRGTHNEQFF.

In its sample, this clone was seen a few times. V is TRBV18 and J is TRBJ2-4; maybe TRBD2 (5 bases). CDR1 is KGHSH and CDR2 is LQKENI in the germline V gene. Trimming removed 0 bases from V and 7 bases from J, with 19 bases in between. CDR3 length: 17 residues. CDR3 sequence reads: CASSPPLTQSGRNIQYF. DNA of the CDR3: TGTGCCAGCTCACCACCCTTAACTCAAAGCGGTCGGAACATTCAGTACTTC.

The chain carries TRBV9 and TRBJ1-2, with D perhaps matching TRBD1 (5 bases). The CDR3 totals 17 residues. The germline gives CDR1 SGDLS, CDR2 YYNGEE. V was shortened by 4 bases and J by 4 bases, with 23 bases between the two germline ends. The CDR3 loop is CASSLNIRQTSTYGYTF. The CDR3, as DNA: TGTGCCAGCAGCCTCAACATCCGACAGACGTCTACCTATGGCTACACCTTC.

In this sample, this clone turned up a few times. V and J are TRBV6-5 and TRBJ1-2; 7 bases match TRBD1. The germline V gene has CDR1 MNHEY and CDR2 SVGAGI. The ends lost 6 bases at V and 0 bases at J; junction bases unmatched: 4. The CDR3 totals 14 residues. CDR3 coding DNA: TGTGCCAGCAGCGACAGGGCTACTAACTATGGCTACACCTTC. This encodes CASSDRATNYGYTF.

CDR3 in DNA: TGCGCCAGCAGCCAAGCCGGGGGGACATCGGCCGGGGAGCTGTTTTTT. Translation gives CASSQAGGTSAGELFF. V is TRBV4-3 and J is TRBJ2-2; D is perhaps TRBD2 (7 bases). Trimming removed 1 base at V and 6 bases at J, with 15 bases between. Looked up from germline, CDR1 is LGHNA and CDR2 is YSLEER. CDR3 length: 16 residues.

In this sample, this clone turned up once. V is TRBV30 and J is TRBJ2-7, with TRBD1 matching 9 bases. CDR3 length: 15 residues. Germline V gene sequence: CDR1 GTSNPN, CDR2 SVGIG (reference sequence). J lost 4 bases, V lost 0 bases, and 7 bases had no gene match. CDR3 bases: TGTGCCTGGAGTGTATGGGGGACAGGGCAGTACGAGCAGTACTTC. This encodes CAWSVWGTGQYEQYF. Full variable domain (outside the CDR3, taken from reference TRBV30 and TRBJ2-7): SQTIHQWPATLVQPVGSPLSLECTVEGTSNPNLYWYRQAAGRGLQLLFYSVGIGQISSEVPQNLSASRPQDRQFILSSKKLLLSDSGFYLCAWSVWGTGQYEQYFGPGTRLTVT.

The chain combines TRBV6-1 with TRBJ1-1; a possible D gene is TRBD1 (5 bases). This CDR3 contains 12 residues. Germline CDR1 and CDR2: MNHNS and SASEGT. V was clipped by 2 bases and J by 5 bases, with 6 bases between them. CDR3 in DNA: TGTGCCAGCAGTGAACAGGGAACTGAAGCTTTCTTT. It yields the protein CASSEQGTEAFF.

The CDR3 protein is CSARAFQELFF. The CDR3 DNA is TGCAGTGCTAGGGCCTTCCAAGAGCTGTTTTTT. This chain joins TRBV20-1 and TRBJ2-2; unclear D gene. The germline V gene has CDR1 DFQATT and CDR2 SNEGSKA (reference sequence). The CDR3 has 11 amino acids. Trimming took off 3 bases at V and 11 bases at J, with 10 bases between the two ends.

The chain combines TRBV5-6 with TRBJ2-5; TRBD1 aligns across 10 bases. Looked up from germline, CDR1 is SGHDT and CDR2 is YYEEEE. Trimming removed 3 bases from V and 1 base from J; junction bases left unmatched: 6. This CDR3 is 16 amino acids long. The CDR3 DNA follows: TGTGCCAGCAGCTACCGGACAGGGGGACGCCAAGAGACCCAGTACTTC. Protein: CASSYRTGGRQETQYF.